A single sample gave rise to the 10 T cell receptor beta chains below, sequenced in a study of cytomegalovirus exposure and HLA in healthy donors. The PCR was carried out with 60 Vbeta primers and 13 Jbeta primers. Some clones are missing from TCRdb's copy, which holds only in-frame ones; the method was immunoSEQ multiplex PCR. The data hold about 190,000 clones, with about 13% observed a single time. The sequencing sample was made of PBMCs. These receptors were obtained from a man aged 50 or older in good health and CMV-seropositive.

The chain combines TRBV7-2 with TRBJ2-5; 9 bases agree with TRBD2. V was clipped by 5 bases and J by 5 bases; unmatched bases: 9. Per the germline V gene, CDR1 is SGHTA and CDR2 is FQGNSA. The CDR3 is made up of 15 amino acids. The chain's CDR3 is CASSLSGGTGETQYF. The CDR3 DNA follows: TGTGCCAGCAGCCTTAGCGGGGGAACAGGGGAGACCCAGTACTTC.

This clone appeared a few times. DNA for the CDR3: TGCGCCAGCAGCTTCCAAGCGGGGGGCACTGTGTCCTACAATGAGCAGTTCTTC. Its protein product is CASSFQAGGTVSYNEQFF. The V call is TRBV5-1, the J call TRBJ2-1, with TRBD2 matching over 9 bases. From germline, CDR1 is SGHRS and CDR2 YFSETQ. V was clipped by 2 bases and J by 1 base; unmatched bases: 10. This CDR3 contains 18 residues.

The CDR3 spells CASSQEESTGSNYGYTF. As DNA, the CDR3 is TGCGCCAGCAGCCAAGAGGAGTCTACAGGGAGCAACTATGGCTACACCTTC. V usage is TRBV4-1 and J usage is TRBJ1-2; a weak D match, TRBD1 (6 bases). The CDR3 extends over 17 amino acids. Germline V gives CDR1 MGHRA, CDR2 YSYEKL. V lost 0 bases and J 2 bases, leaving 16 bases between the germline ends.

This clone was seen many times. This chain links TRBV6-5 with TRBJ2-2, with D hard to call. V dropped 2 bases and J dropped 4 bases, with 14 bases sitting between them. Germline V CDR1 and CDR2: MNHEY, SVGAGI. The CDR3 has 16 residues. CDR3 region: CASSYSYSGSTGELFF. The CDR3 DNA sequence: TGTGCCAGCAGTTACAGTTATTCTGGTAGCACCGGGGAGCTGTTTTTT.

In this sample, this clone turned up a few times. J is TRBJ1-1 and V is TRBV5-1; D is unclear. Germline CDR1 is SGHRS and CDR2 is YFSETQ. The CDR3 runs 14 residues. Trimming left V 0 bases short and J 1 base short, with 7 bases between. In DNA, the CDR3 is TGCGCCAGCAGCTTGGGACTTCCGAACACTGAAGCTTTCTTT. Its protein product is CASSLGLPNTEAFF.

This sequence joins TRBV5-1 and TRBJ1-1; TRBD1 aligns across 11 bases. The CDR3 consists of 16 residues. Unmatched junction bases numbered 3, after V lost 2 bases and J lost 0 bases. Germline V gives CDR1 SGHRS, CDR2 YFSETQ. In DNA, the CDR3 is TGCGCCAGCAGCTTAGGGACAGGGGGGATGAACACTGAAGCTTTCTTT. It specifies CASSLGTGGMNTEAFF. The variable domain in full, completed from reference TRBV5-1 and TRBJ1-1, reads KAGVTQTPRYLIKTRGQQVTLSCSPISGHRSVSWYQQTPGQGLQFLFEYFSETQRNKGNFPGRFSGRQFSNSRSEMNVSTLELGDSALYLCASSLGTGGMNTEAFFGQGTRLTVV.

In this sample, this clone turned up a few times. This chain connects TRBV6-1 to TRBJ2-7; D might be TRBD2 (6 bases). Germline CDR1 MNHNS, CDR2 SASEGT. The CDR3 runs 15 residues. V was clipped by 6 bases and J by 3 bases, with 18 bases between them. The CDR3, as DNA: TGTGCCAGCAGCCGAGCGGGTTGGGTGGGCTACGAGCAGTACGTC. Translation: CASSRAGWVGYEQYV.

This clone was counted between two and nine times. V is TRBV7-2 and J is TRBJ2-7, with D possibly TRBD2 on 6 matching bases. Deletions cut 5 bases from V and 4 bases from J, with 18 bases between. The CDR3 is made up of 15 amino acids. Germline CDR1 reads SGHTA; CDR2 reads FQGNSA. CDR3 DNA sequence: TGTGCCAGCAGCATTGTGCGGGGTGTTAGTTACGAGCAGTACTTC. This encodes CASSIVRGVSYEQYF.

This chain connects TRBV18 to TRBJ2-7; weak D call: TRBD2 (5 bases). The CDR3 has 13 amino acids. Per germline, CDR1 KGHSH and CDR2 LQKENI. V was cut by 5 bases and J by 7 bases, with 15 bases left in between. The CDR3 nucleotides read TGTGCCAGCTCATTCAAGCACTCGGGGGAGCAGTACTTC. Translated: CASSFKHSGEQYF.

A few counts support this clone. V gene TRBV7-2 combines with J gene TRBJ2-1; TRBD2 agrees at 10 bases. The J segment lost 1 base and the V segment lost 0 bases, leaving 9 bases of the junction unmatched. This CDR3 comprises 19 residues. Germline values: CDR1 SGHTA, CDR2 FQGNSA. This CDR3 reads CASSLAASGGVFSYNEQFF. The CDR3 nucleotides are TGTGCCAGCAGCTTAGCGGCTAGCGGGGGAGTCTTTTCCTACAATGAGCAGTTCTTC. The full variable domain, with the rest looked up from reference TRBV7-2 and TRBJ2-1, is GAGVSQSPSNKVTEKGKDVELRCDPISGHTALYWYRQSLGQGLEFLIYFQGNSAPDKSGLPSDRFSAERTGGSVSTLTIQRTQQEDSAVYLCASSLAASGGVFSYNEQFFGPGTRLTVL.